The text below deals with one TCR beta chain. This record belongs to a study of blood T cell repertoires in COVID-19. In the original workflow: Reference gene primer amplification yielded estimated nucleated cell counts. Assay used: immunoSEQ multiplex PCR; TCRdb lists only in-frame clones, some missing. For V, J and clone size, that table is used; D and trimming come from the DNA. This sample has approximately 35,000 clones, with roughly 85% found just once. The sequencing input was peripheral blood. The sequence came from an elderly man with active COVID-19.

CDR3 region: CASSYSRWRGGGYTF. The CDR3 DNA follows: TGTGCCAGCAGTTACTCTCGGTGGCGCGGCGGGGGCTACACCTTC. This sequence joins TRBV6-2 or TRBV6-3 and TRBJ1-2; no clear D gene. The CDR3 consists of 15 residues. The germline V gene has CDR1 MNHEY and CDR2 SVGEGT. V shed 0 bases and J shed 8 bases, with 16 bases lying between them.